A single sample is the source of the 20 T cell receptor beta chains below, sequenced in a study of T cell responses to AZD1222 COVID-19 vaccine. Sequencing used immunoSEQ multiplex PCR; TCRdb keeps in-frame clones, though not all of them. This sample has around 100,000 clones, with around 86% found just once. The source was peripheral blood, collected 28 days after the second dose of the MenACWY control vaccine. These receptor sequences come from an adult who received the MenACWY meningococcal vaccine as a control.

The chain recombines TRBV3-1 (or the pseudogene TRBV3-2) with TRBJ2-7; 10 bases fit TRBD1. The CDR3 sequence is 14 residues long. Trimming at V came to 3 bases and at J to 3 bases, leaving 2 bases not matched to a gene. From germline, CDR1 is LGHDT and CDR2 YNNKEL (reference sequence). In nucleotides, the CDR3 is TGTGCCAGCAGCCAGGGACAGGGGAACTACGAGCAGTACTTC. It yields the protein CASSQGQGNYEQYF.

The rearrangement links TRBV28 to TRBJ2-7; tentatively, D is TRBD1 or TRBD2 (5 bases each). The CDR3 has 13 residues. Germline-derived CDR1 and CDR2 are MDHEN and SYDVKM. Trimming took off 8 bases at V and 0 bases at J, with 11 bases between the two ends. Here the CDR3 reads CASGWGNSYEQYF. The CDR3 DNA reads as TGTGCCAGCGGCTGGGGGAACTCCTACGAGCAGTACTTC.

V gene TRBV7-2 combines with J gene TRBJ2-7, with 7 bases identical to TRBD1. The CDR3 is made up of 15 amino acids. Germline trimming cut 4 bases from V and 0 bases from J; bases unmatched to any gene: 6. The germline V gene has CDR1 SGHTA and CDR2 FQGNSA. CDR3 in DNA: TGTGCCAGCAGCTCACCCGGGACAGTCTCCTACGAGCAGTACTTC. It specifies CASSSPGTVSYEQYF.

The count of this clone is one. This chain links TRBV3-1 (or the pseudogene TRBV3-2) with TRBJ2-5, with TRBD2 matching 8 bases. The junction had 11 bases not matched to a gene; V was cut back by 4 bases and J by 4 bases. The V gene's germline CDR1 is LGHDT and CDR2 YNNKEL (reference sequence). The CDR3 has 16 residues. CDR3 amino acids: CASSPYLAGLAETQYF. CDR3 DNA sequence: TGTGCCAGCAGCCCATATTTAGCGGGGCTCGCAGAGACCCAGTACTTC.

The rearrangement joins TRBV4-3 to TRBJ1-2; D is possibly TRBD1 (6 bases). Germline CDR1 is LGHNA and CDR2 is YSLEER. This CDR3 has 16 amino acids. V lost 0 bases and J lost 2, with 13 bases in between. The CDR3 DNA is TGCGCCAGCAGCCAAGACAGGGGCACAGACAACTATGGCTACACCTTC. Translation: CASSQDRGTDNYGYTF.

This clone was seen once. The CDR3: CASSLMGSGNTIYF. The DNA for the CDR3 is TGTGCCAGCAGCTTAATGGGGTCTGGAAACACCATATATTTT. This chain connects TRBV11-2 to TRBJ1-3; no definite D call. The V and J ends lost 2 bases and 1 base respectively, with 6 bases between them. The CDR3 spans 14 residues. Germline CDR1 reads SGHAT; CDR2 reads FQNNGV. The full variable domain, completed using reference TRBV11-2 and TRBJ1-3, is EAGVAQSPRYKIIEKRQSVAFWCNPISGHATLYWYQQILGQGPKLLIQFQNNGVVDDSQLPKDRFSAERLKGVDSTLKIQPAKLEDSAVYLCASSLMGSGNTIYFGEGSWLTVV.

DNA for the CDR3: TGTGCCAGCAGTTTATTGGCTGGGCGAAACACCGGGGAGCTGTTTTTT. Amino acids: CASSLLAGRNTGELFF. The chain joins TRBV27 to TRBJ2-2; D unclear. Looked up from germline, CDR1 is MNHEY and CDR2 is SMNVEV (reference sequence). Trimming left V 1 base short and J 2 bases short, with 11 bases between. The CDR3 loop spans 16 amino acids.

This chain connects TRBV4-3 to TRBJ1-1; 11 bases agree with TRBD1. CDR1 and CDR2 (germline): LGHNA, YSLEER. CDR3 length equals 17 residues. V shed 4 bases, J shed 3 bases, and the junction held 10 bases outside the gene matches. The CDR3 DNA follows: TGCGCCAGCAGCCGCCAGGGACAGGGGGGGCCGGACACTGAAGCTTTCTTT. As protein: CASSRQGQGGPDTEAFF.

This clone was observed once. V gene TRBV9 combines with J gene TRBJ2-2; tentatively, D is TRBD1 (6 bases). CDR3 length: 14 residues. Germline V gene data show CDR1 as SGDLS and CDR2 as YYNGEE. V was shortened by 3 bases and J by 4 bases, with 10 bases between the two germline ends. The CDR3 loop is CASSGQVSTGELFF. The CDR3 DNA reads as TGTGCCAGCAGCGGACAGGTTTCCACCGGGGAGCTGTTTTTT.

The CDR3 coding sequence is TGTGCCAGCAGTTCCAGAGGGAATGAAAAACTGTTTTTT. This encodes CASSSRGNEKLFF. The V call is TRBV6-5, the J call TRBJ1-4; D unresolved. This CDR3 contains 13 residues. Trimming removed 4 bases at V and 5 bases at J, with 8 bases between. Germline V lookup: CDR1 MNHEY, CDR2 SVGAGI.

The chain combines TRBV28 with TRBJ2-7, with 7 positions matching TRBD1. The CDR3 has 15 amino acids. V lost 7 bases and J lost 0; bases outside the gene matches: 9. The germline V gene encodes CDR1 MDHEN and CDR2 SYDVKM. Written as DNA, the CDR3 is TGTGCCAGCAACCCCACCGGGACAGCCTCCTACGAGCAGTACTTC. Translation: CASNPTGTASYEQYF.

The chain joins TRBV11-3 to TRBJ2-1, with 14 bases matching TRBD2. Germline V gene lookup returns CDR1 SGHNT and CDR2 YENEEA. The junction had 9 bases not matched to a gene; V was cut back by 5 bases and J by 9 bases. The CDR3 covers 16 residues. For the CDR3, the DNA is TGTGCCAGCAGCCCGGCGACTAGCGGGGGGGCAAGTGAGCAGTTCTTC. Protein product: CASSPATSGGASEQFF.

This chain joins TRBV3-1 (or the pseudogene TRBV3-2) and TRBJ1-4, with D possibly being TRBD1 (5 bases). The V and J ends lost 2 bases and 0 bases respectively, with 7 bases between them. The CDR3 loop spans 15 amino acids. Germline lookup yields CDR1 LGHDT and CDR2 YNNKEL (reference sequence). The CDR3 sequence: CASSQTTATNEKLFF. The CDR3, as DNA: TGTGCCAGCAGCCAAACGACAGCAACTAATGAAAAACTGTTTTTT.

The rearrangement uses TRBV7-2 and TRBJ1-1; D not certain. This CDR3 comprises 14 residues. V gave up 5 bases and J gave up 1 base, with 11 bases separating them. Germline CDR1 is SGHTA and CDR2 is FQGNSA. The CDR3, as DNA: TGTGCCAGCAGCCCGAGGCACGGGAACACTGAAGCTTTCTTT. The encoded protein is CASSPRHGNTEAFF.

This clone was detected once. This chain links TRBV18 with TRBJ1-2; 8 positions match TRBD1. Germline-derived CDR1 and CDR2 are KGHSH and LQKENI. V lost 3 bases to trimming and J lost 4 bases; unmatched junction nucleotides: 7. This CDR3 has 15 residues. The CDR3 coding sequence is TGTGCCAGCTCACCCCAGGGGGCGGTGACCTATGGCTACACCTTC. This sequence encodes CASSPQGAVTYGYTF.

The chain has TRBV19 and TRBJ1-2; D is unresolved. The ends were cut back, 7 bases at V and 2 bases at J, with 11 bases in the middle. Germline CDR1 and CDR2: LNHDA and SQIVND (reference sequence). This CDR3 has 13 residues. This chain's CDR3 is CASKSGKNYGYTF. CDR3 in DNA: TGTGCCAGTAAAAGCGGGAAGAACTATGGCTACACCTTC.

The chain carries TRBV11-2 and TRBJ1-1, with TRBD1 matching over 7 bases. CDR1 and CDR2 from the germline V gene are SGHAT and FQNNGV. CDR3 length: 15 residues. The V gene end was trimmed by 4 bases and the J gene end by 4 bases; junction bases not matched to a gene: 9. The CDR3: CASSSDRVLVTEAFF. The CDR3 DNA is TGTGCCAGCAGCTCCGACAGGGTCCTCGTCACTGAAGCTTTCTTT.

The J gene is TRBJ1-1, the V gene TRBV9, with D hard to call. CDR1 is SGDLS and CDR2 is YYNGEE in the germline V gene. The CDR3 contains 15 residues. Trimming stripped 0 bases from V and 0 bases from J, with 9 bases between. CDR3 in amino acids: CASSVGPLMNTEAFF. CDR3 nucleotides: TGTGCCAGCAGCGTAGGCCCTCTAATGAACACTGAAGCTTTCTTT.

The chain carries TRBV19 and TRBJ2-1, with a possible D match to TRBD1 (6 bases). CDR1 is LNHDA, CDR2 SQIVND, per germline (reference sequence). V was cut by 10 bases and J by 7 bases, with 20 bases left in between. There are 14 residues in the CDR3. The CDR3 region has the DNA TGTGCCATCTCTACCCTGGGGGCTAGAAATGAGCAGTTCTTC. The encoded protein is CAISTLGARNEQFF.

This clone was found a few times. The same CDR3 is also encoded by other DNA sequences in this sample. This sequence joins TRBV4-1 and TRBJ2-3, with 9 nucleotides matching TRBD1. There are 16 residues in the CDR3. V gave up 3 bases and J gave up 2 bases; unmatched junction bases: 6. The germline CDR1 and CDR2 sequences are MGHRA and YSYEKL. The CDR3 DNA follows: TGCGCCAGCAGCCAGTCCGGGACAGGGAACACAGATACGCAGTATTTT. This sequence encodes CASSQSGTGNTDTQYF.